This TCR beta chain was recorded in a study of cytomegalovirus exposure and HLA in healthy donors. The study, taken as a whole, reports: The classifier reportedly diagnosed cytomegalovirus status with high sensitivity and specificity. From TCR beta sequences, most subjects' HLA-A and HLA-B alleles were reportedly predicted accurately. Analysis was performed later, and it showed HLA-associated TCR beta chains to be more clonally expanded than equally common others. Later analysis identified a missense DCLRE1C variant that was linked to TCR beta V- and J-gene trimming.

The primer mix had 60 Vbeta and 13 Jbeta primers. TCRdb's copy holds only in-frame clones and misses some; the assay was immunoSEQ multiplex PCR. The profile shows under 200,000 clones, 79% of them singletons. The count of this clone is one. No antigen is known for it. From germline, CDR1 is ENHRY and CDR2 SYGVKD. The CDR3 spans 12 residues. The V and J ends lost 5 bases and 8 bases respectively, with 10 bases between them. The genes are TRBV10-3 and TRBJ2-1, with D maybe TRBD2 (6 bases). Sequenced: PBMCs. The receptor was isolated from a male donor in good health and CMV-seropositive. CDR3 in amino acids: CAISLSGDEQFF. CDR3 DNA: TGTGCCATCAGTCTTAGCGGCGATGAGCAGTTCTTC.